Listed below are T cell receptor beta chains from one sample, sequenced in a study of human T cells and chemical hapten exposure. TCRdb fed the RACE reads into MiXCR, producing one record per CDR3 protein. The repertoire holds about 170,000 distinct CDR3 sequences, 28% seen once, with under 2.5% in the top ten. The input for sequencing was whole blood, taken in connection with sensitization to the hapten diphenylcyclopropenone (DPC). These receptors originate from a young woman with alopecia areata. Some clones in this sample may be carry-over from other donors' samples. The CDR3 runs from the conserved cysteine through the conserved F or W. Each record gives: V gene, J gene, D gene, clone size, CDR3 protein, CDR3 DNA. D genes are given only for firm matches. Clone sizes are given selectively: once, few, many, or a class where the clone is expanded.

>TRBV29-1|TRBJ1-2|TRBD1|few
CSVGQATYGYTF
TGCAGCGTCGGACAGGCCACCTATGGCTACACCTTC
>TRBV6-6|TRBJ1-1|-|-
CASSLAGDNTEAFF
TGTGCCAGCAGTCTGGCGGGGGATAACACTGAAGCTTTCTTT
>TRBV6-5|TRBJ2-2|-|-
CASSYSSGTGELFF
TGTGCCAGCAGTTACTCGAGCGGGACCGGGGAGCTGTTTTTT
>TRBV5-1|TRBJ1-4|-|-
CASSLTPTNEKLFF
TGCGCCAGCAGCTTAACCCCAACTAATGAAAAACTGTTTTTT
>TRBV5-1|TRBJ2-7|-|many
CASSLREPPYEQYF
TGCGCCAGCAGCTTGAGGGAGCCCCCCTACGAGCAGTACTTC
>TRBV28|TRBJ2-7|TRBD1|few
CASTQRDSSYEQYF
TGTGCCAGCACCCAGAGGGACAGTTCCTACGAGCAGTACTTC
>TRBV9|TRBJ1-1|TRBD1|medium-sized
CASRPTNRGMNTEAFF
TGTGCCAGCAGACCTACCAACAGGGGCATGAACACTGAAGCTTTCTTT
>TRBV9|TRBJ1-1|TRBD1|few
CASSAEDRPNTEAFF
TGTGCCAGCAGCGCTGAGGACAGGCCGAACACTGAAGCTTTCTTT
>TRBV7-2|TRBJ2-7|-|-
CASSRSTHEQYF
TGTGCCAGCAGCCGGTCCACCCACGAGCAGTACTTC
>TRBV6-1|TRBJ2-1|TRBD2|few
CASSRDYNYNEQFF
TGTGCCAGCAGTCGGGACTATAATTACAATGAGCAGTTCTTC
>TRBV20-1|TRBJ1-1|TRBD1|-
CSARRGRHQFEAFF
TGCAGTGCTAGAAGGGGGCGACATCAATTTGAAGCTTTCTTT
>TRBV6-1|TRBJ2-3|-|-
CASSEELKRTQYF
TGTGCCAGCAGTGAAGAGTTGAAACGTACGCAGTATTTT
>TRBV20-1|TRBJ2-3|-|-
CSAREATSTDTQYF
TGCAGTGCTAGAGAGGCTACTAGCACAGATACGCAGTATTTT
>TRBV7-8|TRBJ2-1|-|few
CATIGGPYNEQFF
TGTGCCACGATCGGGGGCCCCTACAATGAGCAGTTCTTC
>TRBV29-1|TRBJ2-1|TRBD2|-
CSVGGGPEQFF
TGCAGCGTTGGGGGGGGTCCCGAGCAGTTCTTC
>TRBV20-1|TRBJ2-3|-|-
CSAILGTDTQYF
TGCAGTGCTATACTAGGCACAGATACGCAGTATTTT
>TRBV29-1|TRBJ2-5|-|few
CSVETVKRAEFQETQYF
TGCAGCGTTGAAACGGTCAAAAGGGCCGAATTTCAAGAGACCCAGTACTTC
>TRBV5-1|TRBJ1-1|TRBD1|few
CASSLRDRTMNTEAFF
TGCGCCAGCAGCCTCCGGGACAGAACTATGAACACTGAAGCTTTCTTT
>TRBV29-1|TRBJ2-7|-|few
CSVEGSQTYEQYF
TGCAGCGTTGAGGGCAGCCAAACCTACGAGCAGTACTTC
>TRBV29-1|TRBJ2-3|TRBD2|-
CSVELTSPPTDTQYF
TGCAGCGTTGAATTGACTAGCCCCCCCACAGATACGCAGTATTTT
>TRBV5-6|TRBJ2-3|TRBD2|-
CASSLFAGGLAKDTQYF
TGTGCCAGCAGCTTGTTTGCAGGAGGACTAGCGAAAGATACGCAGTATTTT
>TRBV7-2|TRBJ2-2|-|-
CASTILAGELFF
TGTGCCAGCACCATCCTCGCCGGGGAGCTGTTTTTT
>TRBV27|TRBJ2-7|-|few
CASMRGLHYEQYF
TGTGCCAGCATGCGGGGGCTGCACTACGAGCAGTACTTC
>TRBV29-1|TRBJ1-1|-|few
CSVNPATPEAFF
TGCAGCGTCAACCCAGCCACCCCTGAAGCTTTCTTT
>TRBV7-2|TRBJ2-1|-|-
CASSLRSLSYNEQFF
TGTGCCAGCAGCTTGCGATCTTTATCCTACAATGAGCAGTTCTTC
>TRBV6-1|TRBJ2-7|-|-
CASSGAEQYF
TGTGCCAGCAGCGGGGCCGAGCAGTACTTC
>TRBV4-2|TRBJ2-3|TRBD2|-
CASSQRSSGGTRTDTQYF
TGTGCCAGCAGCCAAAGGTCTAGCGGGGGGACCCGCACAGATACGCAGTATTTT